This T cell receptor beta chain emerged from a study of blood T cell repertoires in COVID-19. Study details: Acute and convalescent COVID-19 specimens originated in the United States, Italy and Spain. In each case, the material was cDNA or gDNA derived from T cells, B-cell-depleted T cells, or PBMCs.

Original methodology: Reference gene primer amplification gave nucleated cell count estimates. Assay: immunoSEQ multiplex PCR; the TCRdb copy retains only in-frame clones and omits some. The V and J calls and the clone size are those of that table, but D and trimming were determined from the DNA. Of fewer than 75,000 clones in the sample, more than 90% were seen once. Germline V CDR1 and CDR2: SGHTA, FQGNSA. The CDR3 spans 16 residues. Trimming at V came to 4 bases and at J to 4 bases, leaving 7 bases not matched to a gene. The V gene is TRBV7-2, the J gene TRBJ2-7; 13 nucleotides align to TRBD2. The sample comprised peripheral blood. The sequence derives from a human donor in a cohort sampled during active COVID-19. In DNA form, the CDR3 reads TGTGCCAGCAGCTCTCGGACTAGCGGGAGTGTATACGAGCAGTACTTC. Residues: CASSSRTSGSVYEQYF.